This is a list of T cell receptor beta chains from one sample in a study of blood T cells in healthy people across ages. Using its own MiXCR run on the 5' RACE reads, TCRdb lists one record per CDR3 protein. This sample has about a million distinct CDR3 sequences, with around 48% found just once. Source material: blood. These receptors came from a man younger than 45 in good health. CDR3s include the opening cysteine and the closing phenylalanine or tryptophan. Fields, in order: clone size, V gene, J gene, D gene, CDR3 protein, CDR3 DNA. A D gene is named only where the DNA matches it firmly. Clone size is shown for a subset of rows, as once, few, many or a class of expanded clone.

few	TRBV29-1	TRBJ2-1	NA	CSVVGTGSGFF	NA
NA	TRBV7-8	TRBJ2-7	NA	CASSLGTGDRRRYEQYF	TGTGCCAGCAGCTTAGGGACCGGGGACCGTAGGCGGTACGAGCAGTACTTC
NA	TRBV6-5	TRBJ2-5	TRBD1	CASSYLGQGETQYF	TGTGCCAGCAGTTATCTTGGACAGGGTGAGACCCAGTACTTC
few	TRBV20-1	TRBJ2-4	NA	CSARDPVGADGNIQYF	TGCAGTGCTAGAGATCCCGTAGGGGCGGACGGAAACATTCAGTACTTC
NA	TRBV7-9	TRBJ1-5	TRBD1	CASSSGSGRGSLQPQHF	TGTGCCAGCAGCTCCGGCTCCGGCAGGGGGTCGTTGCAGCCCCAGCATTTT
NA	TRBV5-1	TRBJ2-1	TRBD2	CASSPSSGGPDEQFF	TGCGCCAGCAGTCCGAGTAGCGGGGGGCCAGATGAGCAGTTCTTC
NA	TRBV10-2	TRBJ2-5	NA	CASRDGLNQETQYF	TGCGCCAGCAGAGACGGACTCAACCAAGAGACCCAGTACTTC
NA	TRBV7-9	TRBJ2-7	TRBD1	CASSGDSRSSYEQYF	TGTGCCAGCAGCGGGGACAGTAGGAGCTCCTACGAGCAGTACTTC
NA	TRBV6-5	TRBJ1-2	NA	CASSYNSLVYGYTF	TGTGCCAGCAGTTACAATAGCCTGGTATATGGCTACACCTTC
many	TRBV7-2	TRBJ2-1	NA	CASRLGDSNNEQFF	TGTGCCAGCAGACTAGGGGACTCCAACAATGAGCAGTTCTTC
NA	TRBV15	TRBJ1-5	NA	CATSSDRGPIQPQHF	TGTGCCACCAGCTCCGACCGGGGGCCGATACAGCCCCAGCATTTT
NA	TRBV5-1	TRBJ2-7	TRBD1	CASSLTGGAYSNEQYF	TGCGCCAGCAGCTTAACAGGGGGCGCATATAGCAACGAGCAGTACTTC
NA	TRBV6-2/TRBV6-3	TRBJ2-1	TRBD2	CASRPSGGSYNEQFF	TGTGCCAGCAGACCTAGCGGGGGTTCCTACAATGAGCAGTTCTTC
NA	TRBV29-1	TRBJ2-7	TRBD1	CSVVLILPGQGIYEQYF	TGCAGCGTTGTTCTGATTCTCCCGGGACAGGGTATCTACGAGCAGTACTTC
NA	TRBV7-2	TRBJ2-1	NA	CASSFSSLEQFF	TGTGCCAGCAGCTTTAGCTCACTAGAGCAGTTCTTC
NA	TRBV7-9	TRBJ2-4	TRBD1	CASSITGGRNIRYF	TGTGCCAGCAGCATAACAGGGGGCCGAAACATTCGGTACTTC
NA	TRBV7-9	TRBJ2-3	TRBD2	CASSLDASGVTDTQYF	TGTGCCAGCAGCTTAGATGCTAGCGGGGTCACAGATACGCAGTATTTT
NA	TRBV6-2/TRBV6-3	TRBJ2-7	TRBD2	CASRREGGSYEQYF	TGTGCCAGCAGACGGGAGGGGGGGAGCTACGAGCAGTACTTC
NA	TRBV5-1	TRBJ1-4	NA	CASSEPQGALFF	TGCGCCAGCAGCGAACCGCAGGGCGCACTGTTTTTT
NA	TRBV7-2	TRBJ2-3	NA	CASSLEGPRLSADTQYF	TGTGCCAGCAGCTTAGAAGGGCCCAGACTTTCGGCAGATACGCAGTATTTT
few	TRBV4-1	TRBJ1-4	NA	CASSQDARGQPNEKLFF	TGCGCCAGCAGCCAAGATGCGAGGGGCCAGCCTAATGAAAAACTGTTTTTT
NA	TRBV4-3	TRBJ2-7	NA	CASSQGSSYSYEQYF	TGCGCCAGCAGCCAGGGGAGCTCCTACTCCTACGAGCAGTACTTC
NA	TRBV13	TRBJ2-7	NA	CASSSRRTGSYEQYF	TGTGCCAGCAGCTCCCGGCGCACGGGTTCCTACGAGCAGTACTTC
many	TRBV29-1	TRBJ2-1	NA	CSVLRGGVNNEQFF	TGCAGCGTTCTTAGGGGGGGGGTTAACAATGAGCAGTTCTTC
many	TRBV7-2	TRBJ2-6	NA	CASGRVAGANVLTF	TGTGCCAGCGGCCGGGTAGCTGGGGCCAACGTCCTGACTTTC
NA	TRBV29-1	TRBJ2-5	NA	CSVEGSKGETQYF	TGCAGCGTTGAGGGGTCGAAGGGGGAGACCCAGTACTTC
few	TRBV29-1	TRBJ2-1	NA	CSVVGRGSYNEQFF	TGCAGCGTTGTGGGCAGGGGCTCCTACAATGAGCAGTTCTTC
many	TRBV12-3/TRBV12-4	TRBJ1-5	NA	CASSGRLGPQHF	TGTGCCAGCAGTGGGAGATTGGGGCCCCAGCATTTT
NA	TRBV29-1	TRBJ2-3	NA	CSVRPGSTDTQYF	TGCAGCGTCCGCCCGGGGAGCACAGATACGCAGTATTTT
NA	TRBV9	TRBJ2-3	NA	CASSVGNPGTDTQYF	TGTGCCAGCAGCGTAGGTAACCCCGGCACAGATACGCAGTATTTT
few	TRBV9	TRBJ2-5	NA	CASSDWGAGETQYF	TGTGCCAGCAGCGATTGGGGGGCCGGAGAGACCCAGTACTTC
many	TRBV29-1	TRBJ2-4	NA	CSAGFGTAKNIQYF	TGCAGCGCTGGGTTCGGGACAGCCAAAAACATTCAGTACTTC
NA	TRBV3-1	TRBJ1-2	NA	CASSQGKPNYGYTF	TGTGCCAGCAGCCAAGGGAAACCTAACTATGGCTACACCTTC
NA	TRBV12-3/TRBV12-4	TRBJ1-2	NA	CASSIGANGYTF	TGTGCCAGCAGCATAGGGGCTAATGGCTACACCTTC
many	TRBV27	TRBJ2-7	TRBD2	CASSLRTSGGTYEQYF	TGTGCCAGCAGTTTGAGAACTAGCGGGGGCACCTACGAGCAGTACTTC
many	TRBV2	TRBJ2-1	NA	CASSAQGGAYNEQFF	TGTGCCAGCAGTGCACAAGGAGGGGCCTACAATGAGCAGTTCTTC
few	TRBV14	TRBJ2-2	TRBD2	CASSQASGIAGELFF	TGTGCCAGCAGCCAGGCAAGCGGGATTGCCGGGGAGCTGTTTTTT
NA	TRBV9	TRBJ1-1	TRBD1	CASSAIRQGVTEAFF	TGTGCCAGCAGCGCAATCCGACAGGGAGTGACTGAAGCTTTCTTT
NA	TRBV20-1	TRBJ2-5	TRBD2	CSAREIAGGETQYF	TGCAGTGCTAGAGAAATAGCGGGGGGAGAGACCCAGTACTTC
NA	TRBV12-3/TRBV12-4	TRBJ2-3	TRBD2	CASSLTSGGIDTQYF	TGTGCCAGCAGTTTGACTAGCGGGGGGATAGATACGCAGTATTTT